This T cell receptor beta chain was identified in a study of cytomegalovirus exposure and HLA in healthy donors. Regarding the study as a whole: TCR association rates varied by HLA locus in a later analysis, with DRB1 highest and HLA-C lowest.

Every donor was a healthy person donating bone marrow. The donors, nominally healthy at sampling, likely had unrecorded immune exposures. Germline CDR1 and CDR2: SGHNT and YYREEE (reference sequence). The CDR3 length is 17 residues. V shed 3 bases, J shed 4 bases, and the junction held 13 bases outside the gene matches. Only one count was recorded for this clone. No antigen is known for it. The PCR had 60 Vbeta and 13 Jbeta primers. The repertoire was sequenced with immunoSEQ multiplex PCR; TCRdb's copy has only in-frame clones and lacks some. In the table there are about 130,000 clones, 75% to 85% of which are singletons.

V is TRBV5-4 and J is TRBJ2-1; TRBD2 aligns across 7 bases. The material sequenced was PBMCs. The TCR sequence derives from a woman aged 40 to 50 in good health and CMV-seronegative. The CDR3 DNA reads as TGTGCCAGCAGCTCGAAAACTTTAGCGGGCGTATACAATGAGCAGTTCTTC. This encodes CASSSKTLAGVYNEQFF.